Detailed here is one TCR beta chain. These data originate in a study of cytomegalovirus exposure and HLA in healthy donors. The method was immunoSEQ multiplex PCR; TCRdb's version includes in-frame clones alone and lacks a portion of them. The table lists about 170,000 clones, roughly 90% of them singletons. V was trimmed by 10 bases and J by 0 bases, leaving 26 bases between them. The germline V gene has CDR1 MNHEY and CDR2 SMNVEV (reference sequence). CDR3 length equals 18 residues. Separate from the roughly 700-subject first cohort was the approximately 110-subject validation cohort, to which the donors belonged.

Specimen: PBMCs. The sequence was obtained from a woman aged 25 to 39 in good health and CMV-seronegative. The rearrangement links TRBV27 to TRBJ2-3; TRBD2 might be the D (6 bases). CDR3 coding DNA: TGTGCCAATCCCCTTACTCCGGGACTTTCCTCTAGCACAGATACGCAGTATTTT. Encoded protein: CANPLTPGLSSSTDTQYF.